Each of the 10 T cell receptor beta chains below was sequenced from the same sample in a study of blood T cells in healthy people across ages. A second about 7 to 11 cycle PCR used barcoded and J-beta primers. Using its own MiXCR run on the 5' RACE reads, TCRdb lists one record per CDR3 protein. The sample lists 1.5 million to 2 million distinct CDR3 sequences; approximately 50% were seen once. Sequencing input: blood. These receptors were taken from a middle-aged woman in good health.

The chain links TRBV10-3 to TRBJ2-2; D perhaps matches TRBD2 (5 bases). CDR1 and CDR2 from the germline V gene are ENHRY and SYGVKD. The CDR3 is 13 residues long. Deletions cut 0 bases from V and 7 bases from J, with 6 bases between. In DNA, the CDR3 is TGTGCCATCAGTGAGTCCGGGATCGGGGAGCTGTTTTTT. Protein: CAISESGIGELFF.

The chain joins TRBV2 to TRBJ2-3; D gene ambiguous. Germline V lookup: CDR1 SNHLY, CDR2 FYNNEI. V shed 10 bases and J shed 7 bases, with 12 bases lying between them. CDR3 length equals 11 residues. The CDR3 protein is CAIPRGNTQYF. The CDR3 coding sequence is TGTGCCATCCCCCGTGGAAATACGCAGTATTTT.

The rearrangement links TRBV7-2 to TRBJ2-1; D remains unclear. Germline CDR1 is SGHTA and CDR2 is FQGNSA. Trimming pared 5 bases from V and 3 bases from J, leaving 11 bases between. The CDR3 length is 14 residues. In DNA form, the CDR3 reads TGTGCCAGCAGCGAAAGGTTGGACTACAATGAGCAGTTCTTC. This translates into CASSERLDYNEQFF.

As to this clonotype: A much bigger clone sits one base away, suggesting this may be a read error. The chain joins TRBV27 to TRBJ2-6; D not resolved. The CDR3 runs to 13 residues. Germline values: CDR1 MNHEY, CDR2 SMNVEV (reference sequence). CDR3 in amino acids: CASSPAGTNVLTF. Written as DNA, the CDR3 is TGTGCCAGCAGTCCCGCTGGGACCAACGTCCTGACTTTC. Full variable domain (missing parts from reference TRBV27 and TRBJ2-6): EAQVTQNPRYLITVTGKKLTVTCSQNMNHEYMSWYRQDPGLGLRQIYYSMNVEVTDKGDVPEGYKVSRKEKRNFPLILESPSPNQTSLYFCASSPAGTNVLTFGAGSRLTVL.

This clonotype has only a few counts. This sequence joins TRBV7-2 and TRBJ1-6, with D maybe TRBD1 (5 bases). Trimming stripped 4 bases from V and 9 bases from J, with 19 bases between. CDR1 SGHTA and CDR2 FQGNSA come from the germline V gene. The CDR3 extends over 16 amino acids. The CDR3 sequence is CASSSPRQGVSSPLHF. In nucleotides, the CDR3 is TGTGCCAGCAGCTCCCCCCGCCAGGGAGTCTCTTCACCCCTCCACTTT.

This clonotype was counted only a few times. The CDR3 coding sequence is TGTGCCAGCAGTTTACCCACCGGGTGGGCGAATTACGAGCAGTACTTC. As protein: CASSLPTGWANYEQYF. The chain couples TRBV28 to TRBJ2-7; D unclear. V was trimmed by 2 bases and J by 4 bases, leaving 18 bases between them. This CDR3 contains 16 residues. Germline CDR1 and CDR2: MDHEN and SYDVKM. Full variable domain (remainder filled in from reference TRBV28 and TRBJ2-7): DVKVTQSSRYLVKRTGEKVFLECVQDMDHENMFWYRQDPGLGLRLIYFSYDVKMKEKGDIPEGYSVSREKKERFSLILESASTNQTSMYLCASSLPTGWANYEQYFGPGTRLTVT.

DNA of the CDR3: TGTGCCAGCAGTTTCCCTGATACAGGTCCAGTCTCTGGGGCCAACGTCCTGACTTTC. Protein product: CASSFPDTGPVSGANVLTF. This chain uses TRBV12-3 or TRBV12-4 with TRBJ2-6; maybe TRBD1 (5 bases). Trimming pared 3 bases from V and 0 bases from J, leaving 18 bases between. This CDR3 is 19 amino acids long.

The chain has TRBV5-1 and TRBJ2-5; no clear D gene. The CDR3 has 14 amino acids. V dropped 0 bases and J dropped 5 bases, with 11 bases sitting between them. CDR1 is SGHRS, CDR2 YFSETQ, per germline. The CDR3 protein is CASSLAVSRETQYF. CDR3 sequence (DNA): TGCGCCAGCAGCTTGGCTGTTAGTCGGGAGACCCAGTACTTC. Full variable domain (missing parts from reference TRBV5-1 and TRBJ2-5): KAGVTQTPRYLIKTRGQQVTLSCSPISGHRSVSWYQQTPGQGLQFLFEYFSETQRNKGNFPGRFSGRQFSNSRSEMNVSTLELGDSALYLCASSLAVSRETQYFGPGTRLLVL.

The rearrangement uses TRBV6-2 or TRBV6-3 and TRBJ2-3; possibly TRBD2 for D (6 bases). Germline V lookup: CDR1 MNHEY, CDR2 SVGEGT. This CDR3 has 13 residues. V was shortened by 6 bases and J by 6 bases, with 13 bases between the two germline ends. The CDR3 here is CASRGDFADTQYF. CDR3 coding DNA: TGTGCCAGCAGGGGGGACTTCGCGGATACGCAGTATTTT.

This clonotype was observed a few times. The rearrangement uses TRBV4-2 and TRBJ2-1; unclear D gene. Trimming took 1 base from V and 0 from J, leaving 10 bases between them. Germline lookup yields CDR1 LGHNA and CDR2 YNFKEQ. The CDR3 totals 16 residues. The CDR3 sequence is CASSQVGISSYNEQFF. The CDR3 DNA follows: TGTGCCAGCAGCCAAGTGGGGATAAGCTCCTACAATGAGCAGTTCTTC.